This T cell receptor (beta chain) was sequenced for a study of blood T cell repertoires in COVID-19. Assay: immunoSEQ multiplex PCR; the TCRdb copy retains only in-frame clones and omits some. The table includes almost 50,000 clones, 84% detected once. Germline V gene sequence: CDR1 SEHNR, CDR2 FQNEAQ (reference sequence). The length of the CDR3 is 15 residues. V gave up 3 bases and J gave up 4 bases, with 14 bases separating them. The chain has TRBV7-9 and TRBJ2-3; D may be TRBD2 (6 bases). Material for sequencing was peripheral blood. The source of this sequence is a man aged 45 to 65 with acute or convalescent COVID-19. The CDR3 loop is CASSFATSKADTQYF. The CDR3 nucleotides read TGTGCCAGCAGCTTTGCGACTAGTAAAGCAGATACGCAGTATTTT.